This is a list of T cell receptor beta chains from one sample in a study of T cells in Graves' hyperthyroidism and ophthalmopathy. TCRdb reprocessed the multiplex PCR reads via MiXCR and lists one record per CDR3 protein. The sample lists under 300,000 distinct CDR3 sequences, 13% to 15% seen once, with roughly 14% in the top ten. Sequencing used blood. The receptors shown here come from a woman between 35 and 50 years old with Graves' hyperthyroidism that later progressed to Graves' ophthalmopathy. Both conserved end residues are part of each CDR3. D genes are given only for firm matches. A clone size is listed for some rows: how often the clone was seen (once, few, many), or a class if it is expanded.

d_call	clone_size	j_call	v_call	cdr3_aa	cdr3_nt
NA	few	TRBJ1-2	TRBV12-3/TRBV12-4	CASGSGEETYGYTF	TGTGCCAGCGGTTCGGGCGAGGAAACTTATGGCTACACCTTC
NA	many	TRBJ1-5	TRBV5-5	CASSQEVANIYQPQHF	TGTGCCAGCAGCCAGGAGGTGGCTAATATCTATCAGCCCCAGCATTTT
NA	few	TRBJ2-7	TRBV6-1	CASSDAGSYEQYF	TGTGCCAGCTCCGATGCGGGATCCTACGAGCAGTACTTC
TRBD2	many	TRBJ2-2	TRBV11-2	CASSLESRLAGGHTGELFF	TGTGCCAGCAGCTTAGAATCTCGACTAGCGGGAGGCCACACCGGGGAGCTGTTTTTT
TRBD2	many	TRBJ2-1	TRBV9	CASSVQGAGGFDEQFF	TGTGCCAGCAGCGTACAAGGAGCGGGAGGTTTTGATGAGCAGTTCTTC
TRBD1	few	TRBJ1-1	TRBV4-2	CASSQDLDRQNTEAFF	TGTGCCAGCAGCCAAGATTTGGACAGGCAGAACACTGAAGCTTTCTTT
TRBD1	many	TRBJ1-2	TRBV2	CASSEDRGLGYTF	TGTGCCAGCAGCGAGGACAGGGGGCTTGGCTACACCTTC
NA	few	TRBJ2-5	TRBV29-1	CSVWTELQYF	TGCAGCGTTTGGACGGAGCTTCAGTACTTC
TRBD1	NA	TRBJ1-1	TRBV3-1	CASSQGQSGPKAFF	TGTGCCAGCAGCCAGGGACAGTCCGGGCCTAAAGCTTTCTTT
NA	many	TRBJ1-1	TRBV6-1	CASSDLGGRNTEAFF	TGTGCCAGCAGTGACCTAGGGGGACGGAACACTGAAGCTTTCTTT
TRBD1	many	TRBJ1-6	TRBV13	CASSSDRDSPLHF	TGTGCCAGCAGCTCGGACAGGGATTCACCCCTCCACTTT
TRBD2	many	TRBJ2-1	TRBV28	CASKQREPLVNEQFF	TGTGCCAGCAAGCAGCGGGAGCCCTTAGTGAATGAGCAGTTCTTC
NA	many	TRBJ2-5	TRBV5-8	CASSLQGAGGETQYF	TGTGCCAGCAGCTTGCAGGGGGCGGGAGGGGAGACCCAGTACTTC
TRBD1	many	TRBJ1-4	TRBV4-1	CASSRTGLNEKLFF	TGCGCCAGCAGCCGGACAGGACTCAATGAAAAACTGTTTTTT
NA	many	TRBJ2-5	TRBV11-1	CASSWGLGQATQYF	TGTGCCAGCAGCTGGGGACTAGGACAGGCGACCCAGTACTTC
TRBD2	many	TRBJ2-1	TRBV20-1	CSAAGLAGLNEQFF	TGCAGTGCGGCCGGACTAGCGGGGTTGAATGAGCAGTTCTTC
TRBD2	many	TRBJ2-2	TRBV7-2	CASSLAAGGLTGELFF	TGTGCCAGCAGCTTAGCTGCGGGAGGTTTAACCGGGGAGCTGTTTTTT
TRBD1	many	TRBJ2-1	TRBV20-1	CSAREVTGDGYEQFF	TGCAGTGCTAGAGAAGTGACAGGGGACGGGTATGAGCAGTTCTTC
NA	few	TRBJ1-5	TRBV3-1	CASSQTRYPRGQPQHF	TGTGCCAGCAGCCAAACAAGATACCCTAGGGGCCAGCCCCAGCATTTT
NA	many	TRBJ2-3	TRBV6-6	CASSYRVTDTQYF	TGTGCCAGCAGTTACAGGGTCACAGATACGCAGTATTTT
TRBD2	many	TRBJ2-7	TRBV2	CASRRLAGDEQYF	TGTGCCAGCAGGAGACTAGCGGGAGACGAGCAGTACTTC
NA	many	TRBJ1-1	TRBV6-1	CAPGKGTEAFF	TGTGCCCCAGGGAAGGGCACTGAAGCTTTCTTT
TRBD1	many	TRBJ1-6	TRBV27	CASSLPHRAGGRSPLHF	TGTGCCAGCAGTTTACCCCACCGGGCAGGGGGCAGATCACCCCTCCACTTT
TRBD2	many	TRBJ2-3	TRBV18	CASSPPRTSVTSDTQYF	TGTGCCAGCTCACCACCCAGGACTAGCGTGACCTCAGATACGCAGTATTTT
NA	few	TRBJ1-5	TRBV6-1	CASSEALWLLQPQHF	TGTGCCAGCAGTGAAGCCCTGTGGCTACTGCAGCCCCAGCATTTT
NA	many	TRBJ1-1	TRBV11-2	CASSLVRGVNTEAFF	TGTGCCAGCAGCTTAGTCCGGGGGGTGAACACTGAAGCTTTCTTT
TRBD2	many	TRBJ2-1	TRBV28	CASGLADTYNEQFF	TGTGCCAGCGGGCTAGCGGATACCTACAATGAGCAGTTCTTC
NA	NA	TRBJ1-2	TRBV11-2	CASSVTEVSLVDGYTF	TGTGCCAGCAGTGTAACAGAAGTCTCTCTGGTGGATGGCTACACCTTC
NA	many	TRBJ2-1	TRBV15	CATSRPGQPDEQFF	TGTGCCACCAGCAGACCGGGCCAACCCGATGAGCAGTTCTTC
TRBD1	many	TRBJ1-2	TRBV3-1	CASSRRQGHGYTF	TGTGCCAGCAGCCGACGACAGGGCCATGGCTACACCTTC
TRBD2	many	TRBJ2-3	TRBV24-1	CATRALARGGTDTQYF	TGTGCCACCAGAGCACTAGCGAGAGGTGGAACAGATACGCAGTATTTT
NA	many	TRBJ1-2	TRBV6-1	CASSPHTTDGYTF	TGTGCCAGCTCCCCCCACACCACCGATGGCTACACCTTC
NA	many	TRBJ1-1	TRBV2	CASTLRGGTEAFF	TGTGCCAGCACCTTGCGCGGGGGTACTGAAGCTTTCTTT
TRBD2	NA	TRBJ2-2	TRBV7-9	CASSLVVAGTGELFF	TGTGCCAGCAGCTTAGTAGTAGCGGGGACCGGGGAGCTGTTTTTT
TRBD1	many	TRBJ1-1	TRBV7-9	CASSFDRGTEAFF	TGTGCCAGCAGCTTCGACAGGGGCACTGAAGCTTTCTTT
NA	many	TRBJ1-1	TRBV11-2	CASSLDIPITEAFF	TGTGCCAGCAGCTTAGACATCCCTATCACTGAAGCTTTCTTT
TRBD2	many	TRBJ2-7	TRBV6-1	CASSTRTSGSSFEQYF	TGTGCCAGCAGCACCCGGACTAGCGGGAGTAGTTTCGAGCAGTACTTC
NA	many	TRBJ1-3	TRBV28	CASSLIPFSGNTIYF	TGTGCCAGCAGTTTAATCCCCTTCTCTGGAAACACCATATATTTT
TRBD2	many	TRBJ2-7	TRBV30	CAWSTPGLATYEQYF	TGTGCCTGGAGTACTCCGGGACTAGCGACGTACGAGCAGTACTTC
NA	few	TRBJ2-7	TRBV20-1	CSAANIGSLSYEQYF	TGCAGTGCCGCGAACATTGGCAGTCTCTCCTACGAGCAGTACTTC
NA	many	TRBJ1-1	TRBV7-6	CASSSKNTEAFF	TGTGCCAGCAGTTCGAAGAACACTGAAGCTTTCTTT
TRBD2	many	TRBJ2-7	TRBV30	CAWAPTNEYSGRYEQYF	TGTGCCTGGGCACCAACGAACGAATATAGCGGGCGGTACGAGCAGTACTTC
TRBD1	many	TRBJ2-7	TRBV20-1	CSAGDRSSTYEQYF	TGCAGTGCTGGGGACAGATCTTCCACCTACGAGCAGTACTTC
NA	many	TRBJ2-1	TRBV6-1	CASSASTFHNEQFF	TGTGCCAGCAGCGCCTCCACTTTCCACAATGAGCAGTTCTTC
TRBD1	few	TRBJ1-4	TRBV25-1	CASSQPGQGILVKEKLFF	TGTGCCAGCAGTCAGCCGGGACAGGGCATTTTGGTAAAGGAAAAACTGTTTTTT
NA	NA	TRBJ2-4	TRBV27	CASSRAPLALKNIQYF	TGTGCCAGCAGTAGAGCTCCTCTAGCTCTCAAAAACATTCAGTACTTC
NA	NA	TRBJ1-5	TRBV9	CASSVGGIQPQHF	TGTGCCAGCAGCGTAGGGGGTATCCAGCCCCAGCATTTT
NA	NA	TRBJ1-1	TRBV2	CASRLQGIMNTEAFF	TGTGCCAGCAGGTTACAGGGTATCATGAACACTGAAGCTTTCTTT
TRBD1	NA	TRBJ2-1	TRBV14	CASSQGDRVTNEQFF	TGTGCCAGCAGCCAGGGGGACAGGGTAACCAATGAGCAGTTCTTC
TRBD2	many	TRBJ2-3	TRBV3-1	CASSQNGELAGVGGTDTQYF	TGTGCCAGCAGCCAAAATGGCGAACTAGCGGGAGTCGGGGGTACAGATACGCAGTATTTT
TRBD2	many	TRBJ2-1	TRBV6-5	CASSYPSGRIRGEQFF	TGTGCCAGCAGTTACCCCAGCGGGAGAATTCGGGGGGAGCAGTTCTTC
NA	many	TRBJ2-5	TRBV28	CASSYSGRIAYQETQYF	TGTGCCAGCAGTTATAGCGGACGGATCGCCTACCAAGAGACCCAGTACTTC
NA	NA	TRBJ2-1	TRBV7-9	CTSSSQGIDEQFF	TGTACCAGCAGCTCTCAGGGGATTGACGAGCAGTTCTTC
TRBD1	many	TRBJ2-5	TRBV10-3	CAIMDRGNGETQYF	TGTGCCATCATGGACAGGGGGAATGGAGAGACCCAGTACTTC
NA	many	TRBJ2-5	TRBV28	CATTSSGSDYQETQYF	TGTGCCACCACCTCCAGTGGGTCAGATTACCAAGAGACCCAGTACTTC
TRBD1	NA	TRBJ1-4	TRBV4-1	CASSLGQYTNEKLFF	TGCGCCAGCAGCCTGGGACAGTACACTAATGAAAAACTGTTTTTT
NA	NA	TRBJ2-7	TRBV29-1	CSAQGVRDSEQYF	TGCAGCGCTCAGGGAGTCCGGGATTCCGAGCAGTACTTC
TRBD2	many	TRBJ2-7	TRBV12-3/TRBV12-4	CASTLTGTSGVQYEQYF	TGTGCCAGCACCCTAACCGGGACTAGCGGTGTGCAGTACGAGCAGTACTTC
NA	many	TRBJ1-1	TRBV3-1	CASSQVGNTEAFF	TGTGCCAGCAGCCAGGTGGGGAATACTGAAGCTTTCTTT